One and the same sample provided the 6 T cell receptor beta chains below, sequenced in a study of memory CD4+ T cells and cytomegalovirus serostatus. The sort gate was single viable CD3+CD4+CD8-CD45RO+ cells for memory CD4+ T cells. Assay used: immunoSEQ multiplex PCR; TCRdb lists only in-frame clones, some missing. Here the sample spans 50,000 to 75,000 clones, approximately 85% being singletons. Sequenced: memory CD4+ T cells from blood. The origin of the receptors is an adult in good health and CMV-seronegative.

The gene calls are TRBV7-2 and TRBJ2-1; D possibly corresponds to TRBD1 (6 bases). CDR1 is SGHTA and CDR2 is FQGNSA in the germline V gene. Trimming removed 4 bases at V and 2 bases at J, with 12 bases between. This CDR3 region has 15 residues. CDR3 in amino acids: CASSSQGFPYNEQFF. The CDR3, as DNA: TGTGCCAGCAGCTCACAGGGTTTCCCCTACAATGAGCAGTTCTTC.

The rearrangement uses TRBV5-1 and TRBJ2-4, with D tentatively TRBD1 (5 bases). V was cut by 4 bases and J by 6 bases, with 8 bases left in between. CDR1 and CDR2 (germline): SGHRS, YFSETQ. The CDR3 has 12 residues. The CDR3 sequence is CASSLDRNIQYF. In DNA, the CDR3 is TGCGCCAGCAGCCTCGACAGAAACATTCAGTACTTC.

The chain couples TRBV7-3 to TRBJ1-1, with D unresolved. V shed 4 bases and J shed 1 base, with 7 bases lying between them. The germline V gene has CDR1 SGHTA and CDR2 FQGTGA. This CDR3 is 13 amino acids long. DNA of the CDR3: TGTGCCAGCAGCTCACGGTCGAACACTGAAGCTTTCTTT. It specifies CASSSRSNTEAFF. Full variable domain (remainder filled in from reference TRBV7-3 and TRBJ1-1): GAGVSQTPSNKVTEKGKYVELRCDPISGHTALYWYRQSLGQGPEFLIYFQGTGAADDSGLPNDRFFAVRPEGSVSTLKIQRTERGDSAVYLCASSSRSNTEAFFGQGTRLTVV.

The chain carries TRBV2 and TRBJ2-2; TRBD2 agrees at 11 bases. The ends lost 2 bases at V and 0 bases at J; junction bases unmatched: 2. The CDR3 runs to 17 residues. Looked up from germline, CDR1 is SNHLY and CDR2 is FYNNEI. This CDR3 reads CASSERLAGTNTGELFF. For the CDR3, the DNA is TGTGCCAGCAGTGAACGACTAGCGGGAACGAACACCGGGGAGCTGTTTTTT.

This clone appeared once. The J gene is TRBJ2-6, the V gene TRBV7-6; the match to TRBD1 covers 11 bases. This CDR3 is built from 17 residues. Germline V gene data show CDR1 as SGHVS and CDR2 as FNYEAQ. Losses at the gene ends were 4 bases for V and 4 bases for J; bases not matched to a gene: 6. CDR3 sequence (DNA): TGTGCCAGCAGCTCCCCGGGACAGGGGGACGGGGCCAACGTCCTGACTTTC. Its protein is CASSSPGQGDGANVLTF.

V usage is TRBV11-1 and J usage is TRBJ2-3; no firm D call. Looked up from germline, CDR1 is SGHAT and CDR2 is FQDESV (reference sequence). The CDR3 length is 17 residues. V was shortened by 1 base and J by 0 bases, with 14 bases between the two germline ends. The CDR3: CASSLGNAPLSTDTQYF. CDR3 DNA: TGTGCCAGCAGCTTAGGGAACGCCCCCCTTAGCACAGATACGCAGTATTTT.